What follows is one T cell receptor beta chain and its context. The antigen is not known. Germline loops: CDR1 LNHDA, CDR2 SQIVND (reference sequence). Unmatched junction bases numbered 14, after V lost 5 bases and J lost 10 bases. The CDR3 runs 16 residues. This table comes from immunoSEQ multiplex PCR, and its TCRdb copy is limited to in-frame clones, with some not included. The sample has about 45,000 clones, over 55% seen once. The data originate from a study of radiotherapy plus CTLA-4 blockade in lung cancer. Turning to the study itself: Objective responses occurred in roughly a sixth of patients; about 32% had disease control. Study-wide points: Expansion in blood of tumor-derived TCR clones was seen after radiotherapy plus ipilimumab.

The chain links TRBV19 to TRBJ1-4, with 9 bases aligning to TRBD1. This TCR was recovered from a human donor with non-small cell lung cancer who had a partial response to radiotherapy plus ipilimumab. Sequenced here: peripheral blood, sampled from a patient treated with radiotherapy plus ipilimumab. The CDR3 DNA follows: TGTGCCAGTAGTTTCGGCTCCGGGACAGGGATTACAAAACTGTTTTTT. Residues: CASSFGSGTGITKLFF.